This T cell receptor (beta chain) stems from a study of T cells after yellow fever vaccination. Study-wide results and caveats: The study noted that FACS-sorted repertoires could contain abundant clonotypes contaminating from the bulk population.

A universal primer site and UMIs were added as TCR cDNA was made by 5'RACE template switching. A single record per CDR3 protein comes from TCRdb applying MiXCR to the 5' RACE reads. The table records about 350,000 distinct CDR3 sequences, roughly 8.6% of them present only once. Only a few counts were recorded for this clonotype. Its antigen is still unknown. CDR1 is MGHRA and CDR2 is YSYEKL in the germline V gene. The junction had 6 bases not matched to a gene; V was cut back by 5 bases and J by 5 bases. The CDR3 extends over 14 amino acids. This clonotype was obtained from a man between 18 and 29 years old who received the YFV17D yellow fever vaccine. The genes are TRBV4-1 and TRBJ1-1; TRBD1 agrees at 9 bases. Source: PBMCs, taken roughly 45 days after the first yellow fever vaccination. The CDR3 nucleotides are TGCGCCAGCAGCTACGGGACAGGGTATACTGAAGCTTTCTTT. This encodes CASSYGTGYTEAFF.